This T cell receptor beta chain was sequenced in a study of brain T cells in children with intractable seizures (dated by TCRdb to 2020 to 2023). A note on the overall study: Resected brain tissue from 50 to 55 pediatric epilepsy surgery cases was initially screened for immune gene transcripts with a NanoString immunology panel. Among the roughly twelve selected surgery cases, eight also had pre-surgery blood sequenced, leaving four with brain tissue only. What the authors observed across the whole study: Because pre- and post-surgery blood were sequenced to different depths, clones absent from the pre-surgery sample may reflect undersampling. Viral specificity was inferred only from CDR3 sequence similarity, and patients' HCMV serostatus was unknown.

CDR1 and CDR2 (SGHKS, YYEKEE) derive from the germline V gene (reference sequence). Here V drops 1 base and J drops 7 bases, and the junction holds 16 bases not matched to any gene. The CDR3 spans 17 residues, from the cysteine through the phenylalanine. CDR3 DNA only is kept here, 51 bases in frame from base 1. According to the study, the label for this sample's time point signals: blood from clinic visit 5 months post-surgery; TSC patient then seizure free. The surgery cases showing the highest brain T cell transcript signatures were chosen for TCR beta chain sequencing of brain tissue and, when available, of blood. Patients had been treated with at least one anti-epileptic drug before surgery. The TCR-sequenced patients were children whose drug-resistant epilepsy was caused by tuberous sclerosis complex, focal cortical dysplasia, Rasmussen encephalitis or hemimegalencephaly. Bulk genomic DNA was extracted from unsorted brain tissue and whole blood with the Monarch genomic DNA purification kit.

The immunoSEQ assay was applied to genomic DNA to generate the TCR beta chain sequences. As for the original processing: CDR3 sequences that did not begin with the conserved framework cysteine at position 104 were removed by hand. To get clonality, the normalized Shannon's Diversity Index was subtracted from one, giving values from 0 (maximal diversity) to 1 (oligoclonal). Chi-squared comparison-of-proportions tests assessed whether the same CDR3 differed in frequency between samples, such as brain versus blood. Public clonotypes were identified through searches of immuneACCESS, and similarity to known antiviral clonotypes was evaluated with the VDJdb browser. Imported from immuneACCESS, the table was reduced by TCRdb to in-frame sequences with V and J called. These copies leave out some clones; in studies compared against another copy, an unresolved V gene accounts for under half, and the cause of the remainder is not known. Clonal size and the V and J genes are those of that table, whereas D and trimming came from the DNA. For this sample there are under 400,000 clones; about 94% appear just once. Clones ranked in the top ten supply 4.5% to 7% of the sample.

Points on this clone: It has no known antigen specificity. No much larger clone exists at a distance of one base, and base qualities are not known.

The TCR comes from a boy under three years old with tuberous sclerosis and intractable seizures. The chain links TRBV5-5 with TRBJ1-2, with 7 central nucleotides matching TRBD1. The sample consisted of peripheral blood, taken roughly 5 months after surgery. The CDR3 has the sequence CASSLWVGDREVSGYTF. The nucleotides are TGTGCCAGCAGCTTGTGGGTGGGAGACAGGGAGGTAAGTGGCTACACCTTC.